These 21 T cell receptor beta chains originate from one sample sequenced in a study of cytomegalovirus exposure and HLA in healthy donors. PCR involved 60 Vbeta and 13 Jbeta primers. Assay: immunoSEQ multiplex PCR; the TCRdb copy retains only in-frame clones and omits some. Counted here are hundreds of thousands of clones, around two thirds occurring once; the ten biggest clones make up approximately 2.3%. Material: PBMCs. These TCRs come from a female donor in good health and CMV-seronegative.

The rearrangement links TRBV28 to TRBJ1-4, with D unclear. The CDR3 spans 14 residues. The ends were cut back, 5 bases at V and 5 bases at J, with 12 bases in the middle. Germline CDR1 MDHEN, CDR2 SYDVKM. CDR3 nucleotide sequence: TGTGCCAGCAGTCTCGATACAGAGAATGAAAAACTGTTTTTT. It codes for CASSLDTENEKLFF.

The CDR3 reads CSVEDLRRQGEIRGYEQFF. As DNA, the CDR3 is TGCAGCGTTGAAGATCTCCGCCGCCAGGGGGAGATCCGGGGCTATGAGCAGTTCTTC. This chain uses TRBV29-1 with TRBJ2-1, with 7 bases fitting TRBD1. The CDR3 has 19 residues. Germline V gives CDR1 SQVTM, CDR2 ANQGSEA. The V gene end was trimmed by 0 bases and the J gene end by 8 bases; junction bases not matched to a gene: 22.

V usage is TRBV19 and J usage is TRBJ1-4; D is perhaps TRBD1 (5 bases). V was trimmed by 3 bases and J by 7 bases, leaving 6 bases between them. Germline V lookup: CDR1 LNHDA, CDR2 SQIVND (reference sequence). The length of the CDR3 is 12 residues. The CDR3 sequence: CASSIRGEKLFF. The CDR3 nucleotides read TGTGCCAGTAGTATTAGGGGTGAAAAACTGTTTTTT.

The V gene is TRBV7-3, the J gene TRBJ2-1; 8 nucleotides align to TRBD2. CDR3 length: 17 amino acids. Germline V CDR1 and CDR2: SGHTA, FQGTGA. J gave up 8 bases and V 3 bases, and 15 bases lay outside the gene matches. The DNA for the CDR3 is TGTGCCAGCAGCTTGAGTAGCGGGATAGGGGGGGGCTATGAGCAGTTCTTC. Protein: CASSLSSGIGGGYEQFF.

V gene TRBV27 combines with J gene TRBJ2-3; possibly TRBD1 for D (6 bases). Per the germline V gene, CDR1 is MNHEY and CDR2 is SMNVEV (reference sequence). The CDR3 has 16 amino acids. V was cut by 3 bases and J by 0 bases, with 13 bases left in between. The CDR3 region is CASSFDAGQSTDTQYF. In DNA form, the CDR3 reads TGTGCCAGCAGTTTCGACGCCGGACAGAGCACAGATACGCAGTATTTT.

The chain combines TRBV5-6 with TRBJ2-2; 7 positions match TRBD2. The V gene's germline CDR1 is SGHDT and CDR2 YYEEEE. The CDR3 totals 15 residues. The V gene end was trimmed by 0 bases and the J gene end by 6 bases; junction bases not matched to a gene: 5. CDR3 coding DNA: TGTGCCAGCAGCTTGGGGGCGGGAGTTGCCGGGGAGCTGTTTTTT. This gives the protein CASSLGAGVAGELFF.

The chain has TRBV7-9 and TRBJ2-7; no reliable D call. The length of the CDR3 is 13 residues. The V gene lost 0 bases and the J gene lost 2 bases, with 5 bases spanning the gap. The germline gives CDR1 SEHNR, CDR2 FQNEAQ (reference sequence). Here the CDR3 reads CASSLAAAYEQYF. The CDR3 DNA follows: TGTGCCAGCAGCTTAGCTGCGGCCTACGAGCAGTACTTC.

This clone was seen a few times. The chain uses TRBV7-2 and TRBJ2-2, with TRBD2 identical over 14 bases. The CDR3 extends over 17 amino acids. J gave up 5 bases and V 2 bases, and 4 bases lay outside the gene matches. Germline V gene sequence: CDR1 SGHTA, CDR2 FQGNSA. CDR3 protein: CASSLLGTSGRTGELFF. The CDR3 DNA is TGTGCCAGCAGCTTACTGGGGACTAGCGGGAGAACCGGGGAGCTGTTTTTT.

V is TRBV5-6 and J is TRBJ2-7, with D perhaps TRBD2 (5 bases). Germline assignment: CDR1 SGHDT and CDR2 YYEEEE. Trimming removed 6 bases from V and 3 bases from J, with 16 bases in between. CDR3 length equals 14 residues. The CDR3 here is CASNKAGVVYEQYF. In DNA, the CDR3 is TGTGCCAGCAACAAAGCCGGGGTCGTCTACGAGCAGTACTTC.

This clone was counted between two and nine times. The chain recombines TRBV25-1 with TRBJ2-1; 7 nucleotides match TRBD1. Germline CDR1 MGHDK, CDR2 SYGVNS. There are 14 residues in the CDR3. V trimming: 2 bases; J trimming: 8 bases; junction bases outside the gene matches: 6. CDR3 residues: CASSEVGQGDEQFF. The CDR3 bases are TGTGCCAGCAGTGAAGTCGGTCAGGGGGATGAGCAGTTCTTC.

This chain joins TRBV11-2 and TRBJ2-6; 8 bases fit TRBD1. Germline V gene lookup returns CDR1 SGHAT and CDR2 FQNNGV. There are 18 residues in the CDR3. J gave up 0 bases and V 5 bases, and 9 bases lay outside the gene matches. Here the CDR3 DNA reads TGTGCCAGCAGCCCCCTGACAGGGGTTGGCTCTGGGGCCAACGTCCTGACTTTC. Amino acid sequence: CASSPLTGVGSGANVLTF.

V and J are TRBV11-1 and TRBJ2-3; 7 bases are shared with TRBD2. The junction had 4 bases not matched to a gene; V was cut back by 3 bases and J by 1 base. The CDR3 runs 15 residues. Looked up from germline, CDR1 is SGHAT and CDR2 is FQDESV (reference sequence). CDR3 coding DNA: TGTGCCAGCAGCTTCTCAGCGGGGCGCACAGATACGCAGTATTTT. The encoded protein is CASSFSAGRTDTQYF.

The genes are TRBV18 and TRBJ2-7, with 8 positions matching TRBD1. CDR3 length equals 14 residues. V lost 4 bases, J lost 7 bases, and 9 bases stayed unmatched. The V gene's germline CDR1 is KGHSH and CDR2 LQKENI. CDR3 DNA sequence: TGTGCCAGCTCACTGGGACAGGATTTAAGGGAGCAGTACTTC. Translating gives CASSLGQDLREQYF.

The genes are TRBV9 and TRBJ2-5; 13 bases are a match to TRBD2. The DNA end favors TRBJ2-7, so the J call may be wrong. Germline V gene lookup returns CDR1 SGDLS and CDR2 YYNGEE. This CDR3 is built from 16 residues. Written as DNA, the CDR3 is TGTGCCAGCAGCGCCACTAGCGGGAGGGCCCTCGACGAGCAGTACTTC. Translation: CASSATSGRALDEQYF.

The sample holds a few counts of this clone. This chain joins TRBV4-1 and TRBJ1-6, with a weak D call TRBD1 (5 bases). Germline CDR1 and CDR2: MGHRA and YSYEKL. V was cut by 1 base and J by 7 bases, with 14 bases left in between. The CDR3 has 16 amino acids. DNA for the CDR3: TGCGCCAGCAGCCAAGCGGTCGGGGGGGGGAATTCACCCCTCCACTTT. It is translated as CASSQAVGGGNSPLHF.

The chain combines TRBV27 with TRBJ2-1; 9 bases agree with TRBD2. This CDR3 has 14 amino acids. V dropped 7 bases and J dropped 5; count of bases not matched to a gene: 6. Per the germline V gene, CDR1 is MNHEY and CDR2 is SMNVEV (reference sequence). CDR3 bases: TGTGCCAGCACAAGGACTAGCGCGGACAATGAGCAGTTCTTC. This encodes CASTRTSADNEQFF.

The V gene is TRBV6-1, the J gene TRBJ2-5; D possibly corresponds to TRBD1 (7 bases). CDR3 length: 16 amino acids. Germline V CDR1 and CDR2: MNHNS, SASEGT. V was cut by 1 base and J by 4 bases, with 16 bases left in between. CDR3 amino acids: CASSEGVGGGGETQYF. Here the CDR3 DNA reads TGTGCCAGCAGTGAAGGAGTAGGAGGGGGCGGAGAGACCCAGTACTTC.

This clone was counted only a few times. The rearrangement joins TRBV5-4 to TRBJ1-2, with D maybe TRBD1 (5 bases). This CDR3 comprises 12 residues. Germline V CDR1 and CDR2: SGHNT, YYREEE (reference sequence). V was trimmed by 4 bases and J by 12 bases, leaving 16 bases between them. The CDR3 DNA is TGTGCCAGCAGCGAGGACGGGTTAGGGGACACCTTC. It specifies CASSEDGLGDTF.

This clone was observed once. V and J are TRBV6-4 and TRBJ2-1, with 7 nucleotides matching TRBD2. V lost 0 bases, J lost 6 bases, and 5 bases stayed unmatched. The CDR3 contains 15 residues. Germline V lookup: CDR1 MRHNA, CDR2 SNTAGT. CDR3 bases: TGTGCCAGCAGTGACTCGCGGGAGCCCGGCAATGAGCAGTTCTTC. Protein sequence: CASSDSREPGNEQFF.

V and J are TRBV28 and TRBJ1-1; tentative D call: TRBD1 (6 bases). V lost 8 bases to trimming and J lost 4 bases, with 32 bases between them. Germline V CDR1 and CDR2: MDHEN, SYDVKM. This CDR3 is built from 19 residues. CDR3 sequence: CASCNLGGRGANLPTEAFF. The CDR3 region has the DNA TGTGCCAGCTGTAACTTAGGAGGCCGGGGGGCGAATCTGCCCACTGAAGCTTTCTTT.

The chain employs TRBV27 and TRBJ1-6; weak D call: TRBD1 (6 bases). This CDR3 contains 17 residues. Trimming pared 6 bases from V and 9 bases from J, leaving 24 bases between. CDR1 and CDR2 (germline): MNHEY, SMNVEV (reference sequence). The DNA of the CDR3 is TGTGCCAGCAGCCCCCCCCGCGGGGGCGTCTTAGGTTCACCCCTCCACTTT. Translation: CASSPPRGGVLGSPLHF.